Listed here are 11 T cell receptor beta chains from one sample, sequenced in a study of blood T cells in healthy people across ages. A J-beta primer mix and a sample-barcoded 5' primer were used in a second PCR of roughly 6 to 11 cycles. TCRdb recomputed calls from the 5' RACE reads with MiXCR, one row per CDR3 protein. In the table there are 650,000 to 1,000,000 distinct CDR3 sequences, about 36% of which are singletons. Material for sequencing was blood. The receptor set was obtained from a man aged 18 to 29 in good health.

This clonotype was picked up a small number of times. CDR3 sequence (DNA): TGCAGTGCTACCCTATGGGGGGCCGATACGCAGTATTTT. Residues: CSATLWGADTQYF. This rearrangement joins TRBV20-1 to TRBJ2-3; D possibly matches TRBD1 or TRBD2 (6 bases each). Germline V gene sequence: CDR1 DFQATT, CDR2 SNEGSKA (reference sequence). V lost 4 bases, J lost 6 bases, and 14 bases lay in between. The CDR3 runs to 13 residues.

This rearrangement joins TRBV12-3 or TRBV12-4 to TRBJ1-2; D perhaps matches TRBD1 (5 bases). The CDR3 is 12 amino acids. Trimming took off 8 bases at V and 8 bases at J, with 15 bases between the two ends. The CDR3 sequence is CASGQGPWGYTF. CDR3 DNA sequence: TGTGCCAGCGGTCAGGGACCCTGGGGCTACACCTTC.

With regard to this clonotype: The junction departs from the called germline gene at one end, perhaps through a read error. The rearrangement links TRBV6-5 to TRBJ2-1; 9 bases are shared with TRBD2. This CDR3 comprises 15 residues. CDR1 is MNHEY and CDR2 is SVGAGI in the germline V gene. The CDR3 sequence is CASSYVAGADKEQFF. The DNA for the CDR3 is TGTGCCAGCAGTTACGTAGCGGGGGCGGACAAGGAGCAGTTCTTC.

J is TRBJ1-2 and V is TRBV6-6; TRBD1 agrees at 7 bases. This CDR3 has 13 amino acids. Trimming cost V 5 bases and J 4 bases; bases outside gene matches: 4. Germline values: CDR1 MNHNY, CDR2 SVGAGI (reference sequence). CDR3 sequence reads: CASSKDRLYGYTF. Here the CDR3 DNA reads TGTGCCAGCAGTAAGGACAGGCTCTATGGCTACACCTTC.

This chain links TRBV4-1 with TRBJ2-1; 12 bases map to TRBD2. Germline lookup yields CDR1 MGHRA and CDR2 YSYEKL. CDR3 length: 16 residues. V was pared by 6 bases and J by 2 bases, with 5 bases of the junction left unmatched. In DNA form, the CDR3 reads TGCGCCAGCAGACCTAGCGGGGGGGCCACCTACAATGAGCAGTTCTTC. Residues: CASRPSGGATYNEQFF.

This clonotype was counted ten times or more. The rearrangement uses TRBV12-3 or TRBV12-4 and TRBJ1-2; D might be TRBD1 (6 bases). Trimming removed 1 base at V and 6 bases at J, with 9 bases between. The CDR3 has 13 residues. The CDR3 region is CASSLGGGNGYTF. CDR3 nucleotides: TGTGCCAGCAGTTTAGGAGGGGGGAATGGCTACACCTTC.

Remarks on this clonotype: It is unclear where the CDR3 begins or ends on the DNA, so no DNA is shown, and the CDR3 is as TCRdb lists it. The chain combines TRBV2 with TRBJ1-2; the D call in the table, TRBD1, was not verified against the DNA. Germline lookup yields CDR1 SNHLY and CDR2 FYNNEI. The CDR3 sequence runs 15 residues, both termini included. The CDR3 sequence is CATRTYNGYTFNYTF.

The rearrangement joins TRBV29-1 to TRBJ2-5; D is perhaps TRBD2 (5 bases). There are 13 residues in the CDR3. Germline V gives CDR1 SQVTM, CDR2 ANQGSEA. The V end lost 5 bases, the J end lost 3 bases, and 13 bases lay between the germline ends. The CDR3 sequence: CSVRPFGEETQYF. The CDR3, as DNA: TGCAGCGTTCGCCCGTTCGGGGAAGAGACCCAGTACTTC.

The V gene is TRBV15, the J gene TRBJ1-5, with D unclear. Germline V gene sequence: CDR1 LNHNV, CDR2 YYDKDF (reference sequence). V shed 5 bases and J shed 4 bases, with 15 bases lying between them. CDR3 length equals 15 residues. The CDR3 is CATSHVRTGNQPQHF. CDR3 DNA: TGTGCCACCAGCCATGTCAGGACGGGAAATCAGCCCCAGCATTTT.

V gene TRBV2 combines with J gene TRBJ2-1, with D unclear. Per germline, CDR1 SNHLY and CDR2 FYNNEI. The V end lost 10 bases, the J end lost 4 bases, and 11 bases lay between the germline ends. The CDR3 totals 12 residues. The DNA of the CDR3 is TGTGCCACCGCCCCCCGGTACAATGAGCAGTTCTTC. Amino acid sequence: CATAPRYNEQFF.

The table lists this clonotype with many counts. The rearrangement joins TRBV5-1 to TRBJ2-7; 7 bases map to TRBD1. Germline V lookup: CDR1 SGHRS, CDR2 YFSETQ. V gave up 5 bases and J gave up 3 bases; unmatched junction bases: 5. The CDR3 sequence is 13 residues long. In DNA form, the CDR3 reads TGCGCCAGCAGTCGCGGACAGGACTACGAGCAGTACTTC. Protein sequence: CASSRGQDYEQYF.